Presented here are 25 T cell receptor beta chains from one specimen sequenced in a study of T cells in Graves' hyperthyroidism and ophthalmopathy. Amplification of TCR beta CDR3 regions used RNA as the template. The HTBI primer set served for first-round RT-PCR of the TCR CDR3. TCRdb itself ran the multiplex PCR reads through MiXCR, one entry per CDR3 protein. Among about 270,000 distinct CDR3 sequences, approximately 23% were seen once, and the ten largest hold 35%. The sequenced sample was blood. The receptor source for this set is a woman aged 40 to 50 with Graves' ophthalmopathy.

This chain links TRBV13 with TRBJ2-5; 9 bases align to TRBD2. The length of the CDR3 is 16 residues. Germline values: CDR1 PRHDT, CDR2 FYEKMQ (reference sequence). J was trimmed by 2 bases and V by 5 bases; bases with no gene match: 9. The CDR3 DNA reads as TGTGCCAGCAGCGACCTCAGGACTAGCGTTCAAGAGACCCAGTACTTC. Its protein is CASSDLRTSVQETQYF.

This CDR3 is CASSSGDRGLTEAFF. The CDR3 region has the DNA TGTGCCAGCAGCTCCGGGGACAGGGGGCTGACTGAAGCTTTCTTT. The rearrangement links TRBV7-8 to TRBJ1-1, with 12 nucleotides matching TRBD1. The germline CDR1 and CDR2 sequences are SGHVS and FQNEAQ. V lost 4 bases and J lost 5; bases outside the gene matches: 5. This CDR3 has 15 amino acids.

The chain joins TRBV6-2 or TRBV6-3 to TRBJ1-5; 11 bases line up with TRBD1. With V trimmed by 2 bases and J by 6 bases, 3 bases remained unmatched. Germline V gives CDR1 MNHEY, CDR2 SVGEGT. This CDR3 region has 15 residues. The CDR3: CASSYGQGAIQPQHF. As DNA, the CDR3 is TGTGCCAGCAGTTACGGACAGGGGGCAATTCAGCCCCAGCATTTT.

This clonotype was seen many times. J is TRBJ2-5 and V is TRBV29-1; TRBD2 matches 15 bases. The J segment lost 4 bases and the V segment lost 7 bases, leaving 1 base of the junction unmatched. The length of the CDR3 is 13 residues. Germline loops: CDR1 SQVTM, CDR2 ANQGSEA. Here the CDR3 DNA reads TGCAGCGGGGGACTAGCGGGAGGAGAGACCCAGTACTTC. It is translated as CSGGLAGGETQYF.

This clonotype was recorded at least ten times. The genes are TRBV27 and TRBJ2-7, with 7 bases aligning to TRBD2. Losses at the gene ends were 5 bases for V and 2 bases for J; bases not matched to a gene: 15. The CDR3 has 17 residues. CDR1 and CDR2 (germline): MNHEY, SMNVEV (reference sequence). CDR3 loop: CASSPLLLGGWPYEQYF. The CDR3 region has the DNA TGTGCCAGCAGTCCCCTCCTTTTGGGAGGGTGGCCCTACGAGCAGTACTTC.

This clonotype was detected many times. The chain combines TRBV30 with TRBJ2-7; TRBD1 might be the D (5 bases). This CDR3 region has 14 residues. Between the trimmed V and J ends, which lost 1 base and 6 bases, there was a span of 16 bases. Looked up from germline, CDR1 is GTSNPN and CDR2 is SVGIG (reference sequence). In nucleotides, the CDR3 is TGTGCCTGGAGTGAAACAGGCCGTCTCAGCGAGCAGTACTTC. Protein: CAWSETGRLSEQYF.

The chain recombines TRBV10-3 with TRBJ2-7; D uncertain. In germline, CDR1 is ENHRY, CDR2 SYGVKD. The CDR3 covers 13 residues. Trimming took off 5 bases at V and 6 bases at J, with 14 bases between the two ends. The CDR3 DNA is TGTGCCATCAGTCCGACGGCGCTGGGCGAGCAGTACTTC. Encoded protein: CAISPTALGEQYF.

This sequence joins TRBV6-1 and TRBJ2-7; TRBD1 agrees at 7 bases. CDR3 length: 16 residues. Germline CDR1 MNHNS, CDR2 SASEGT. J gave up 2 bases and V 4 bases, and 11 bases lay outside the gene matches. The CDR3 spells CASSVGPGTVAYEQYF. DNA of the CDR3: TGTGCCAGCAGTGTTGGCCCCGGGACAGTCGCCTACGAGCAGTACTTC.

This clonotype came up once. The chain recombines TRBV12-3 or TRBV12-4 with TRBJ2-7; D is perhaps TRBD2 (5 bases). The CDR3 runs 11 residues. V gave up 6 bases and J gave up 7 bases, with 10 bases separating them. The CDR3 sequence: CASSQTGEQYF. The CDR3 nucleotides read TGTGCCAGCAGCCAGACGGGAGAGCAGTACTTC.

This clonotype was recorded many times. The rearrangement uses TRBV25-1 and TRBJ2-7, with 7 positions matching TRBD2. The V and J ends lost 4 bases and 8 bases, in that order; junction bases with no gene match: 5. Germline CDR1 reads MGHDK; CDR2 reads SYGVNS. The CDR3 spans 12 residues. The CDR3 nucleotides read TGTGCCAGCAGTGGGACTAGAATCAAGCAGTACTTC. It translates to CASSGTRIKQYF.

This clonotype was seen many times. This chain uses TRBV30 with TRBJ1-2, with 7 bases fitting TRBD1. Unmatched junction bases numbered 6, after V lost 6 bases and J lost 2 bases. Germline lookup yields CDR1 GTSNPN and CDR2 SVGIG (reference sequence). The CDR3 has 13 amino acids. The CDR3 here is CACMTGTNYGYTF. CDR3 in DNA: TGTGCCTGTATGACAGGGACCAACTATGGCTACACCTTC.

This clonotype showed up many times. V is TRBV28 and J is TRBJ2-2; 10 bases match TRBD2. V shed 5 bases, J shed 1 base, and the junction held 10 bases outside the gene matches. Germline CDR1 is MDHEN and CDR2 is SYDVKM. This CDR3 contains 18 residues. CDR3 nucleotides: TGTGCCAGCAGTATACCCCCCGGACTAGCGGAGAACACCGGGGAGCTGTTTTTT. It encodes CASSIPPGLAENTGELFF. The full variable domain, rest sourced from reference TRBV28 and TRBJ2-2, is DVKVTQSSRYLVKRTGEKVFLECVQDMDHENMFWYRQDPGLGLRLIYFSYDVKMKEKGDIPEGYSVSREKKERFSLILESASTNQTSMYLCASSIPPGLAENTGELFFGEGSRLTVL.

The CDR3 DNA reads TGTGCCAGCGGGGACTATAGCAATCAGCCCCAGCATTTT. This translates into CASGDYSNQPQHF. The chain employs TRBV6-1 and TRBJ1-5, with a weak D call TRBD1 (5 bases). Trimming shortened V by 8 bases and J by 0 bases, and 8 bases separated the two germline ends. The CDR3 consists of 13 residues. Germline V gene sequence: CDR1 MNHNS, CDR2 SASEGT.

The table lists this clonotype with many counts. The rearrangement uses TRBV6-1 and TRBJ1-2; no firm D call. Germline CDR1 reads MNHNS; CDR2 reads SASEGT. The CDR3 length is 12 residues. Trimming took off 8 bases at V and 2 bases at J, with 9 bases between the two ends. For the CDR3, the DNA is TGTGCCAGCCTCAACACCAACTATGGCTACACCTTC. This gives the protein CASLNTNYGYTF.

The chain links TRBV7-2 to TRBJ2-7; TRBD1 matches at 10 bases. The CDR3 spans 15 residues. Germline lookup yields CDR1 SGHTA and CDR2 FQGNSA. Unmatched junction bases numbered 9, after V lost 7 bases and J lost 3 bases. The CDR3 DNA reads TGTGCCAGCACCGAGCTCGGGACAGGGGACTACGAGCAGTACTTC. It encodes CASTELGTGDYEQYF. The variable domain in full, completed from reference TRBV7-2 and TRBJ2-7, reads GAGVSQSPSNKVTEKGKDVELRCDPISGHTALYWYRQSLGQGLEFLIYFQGNSAPDKSGLPSDRFSAERTGGSVSTLTIQRTQQEDSAVYLCASTELGTGDYEQYFGPGTRLTVT.

In its sample, this clonotype was seen once. CDR3 nucleotides: TGTGCCAGCAGTTACCCGGCAGGGGCCGATCAGCCCCAGCATTTT. As protein: CASSYPAGADQPQHF. This rearrangement joins TRBV6-5 to TRBJ1-5, with D possibly matching TRBD1 (6 bases). With 2 bases removed from V and 5 bases from J, the gap between germline ends came to 13 bases. The length of the CDR3 is 15 residues. CDR1 is MNHEY, CDR2 SVGAGI, per germline.

At least ten counts were recorded for this clonotype. V and J are TRBV20-1 and TRBJ2-5, with a possible D match to TRBD2 (5 bases). Germline V CDR1 and CDR2: DFQATT, SNEGSKA (reference sequence). The CDR3 has 14 amino acids. Trimming cost V 3 bases and J 2 bases, with 13 bases left between them. CDR3 coding DNA: TGCAGTGCTAGTACTACGGGAATACAAGAGACCCAGTACTTC. Protein sequence: CSASTTGIQETQYF.

This chain connects TRBV18 to TRBJ2-7, with 9 bases aligning to TRBD2. Trimming at V came to 1 base and at J to 3 bases, leaving 4 bases not matched to a gene. There are 15 residues in the CDR3. Germline V gives CDR1 KGHSH, CDR2 LQKENI. CDR3 nucleotide sequence: TGTGCCAGCTCACCACGTTCTAGCGGGGACTACGAGCAGTACTTC. It codes for CASSPRSSGDYEQYF.

This clonotype was counted at least ten times. This chain connects TRBV10-3 to TRBJ1-1, with TRBD1 as a possible D gene (5 bases). CDR1 is ENHRY and CDR2 is SYGVKD in the germline V gene. V was shortened by 5 bases and J by 0 bases, with 7 bases between the two germline ends. The CDR3 extends over 13 amino acids. The CDR3 nucleotides read TGTGCCATCAGTCCACAGGTGAACACTGAAGCTTTCTTT. Translation gives CAISPQVNTEAFF.

This clonotype was counted many times. This rearrangement joins TRBV20-1 to TRBJ1-1, with a weak D call TRBD1 (6 bases). V lost 3 bases and J lost 4, with 15 bases in between. The CDR3 sequence is 14 residues long. Germline CDR1 DFQATT, CDR2 SNEGSKA (reference sequence). CDR3 nucleotides: TGCAGTGCTAGCGAGGCAGGGGAGGTCACTGAAGCTTTCTTT. It translates to CSASEAGEVTEAFF.

The table lists this clonotype with many counts. The chain combines TRBV27 with TRBJ2-7; 8 bases are a match to TRBD1. The CDR3 loop spans 16 amino acids. Looked up from germline, CDR1 is MNHEY and CDR2 is SMNVEV (reference sequence). Trimming took 6 bases from V and 5 from J; bases not matched to a gene: 15. The CDR3 sequence: CASRPGSRTGINEQYF. CDR3 nucleotides: TGTGCCAGCAGACCCGGATCCAGGACAGGGATTAACGAGCAGTACTTC.

The chain recombines TRBV7-9 with TRBJ2-7; 7 bases align to TRBD1. Germline CDR1 is SEHNR and CDR2 is FQNEAQ (reference sequence). This CDR3 comprises 15 residues. The trim removed 2 bases at V and 7 bases at J, leaving 11 bases unmatched. The CDR3 region has the DNA TGTGCCAGCAGCTTACAGGGACAGCCCAACGGGGAGCAGTACTTC. Protein: CASSLQGQPNGEQYF.

There are many counts of this clonotype. The V and J genes are TRBV7-8 and TRBJ2-7; TRBD2 might be the D (6 bases). CDR1 SGHVS and CDR2 FQNEAQ come from the germline V gene. This CDR3 has 16 residues. Trimming stripped 6 bases from V and 6 bases from J, with 24 bases between. CDR3 residues: CASSRLFVGSVFEQYF. DNA for the CDR3: TGTGCCAGCAGTCGTCTTTTCGTCGGGAGTGTTTTCGAGCAGTACTTC.

The V and J genes are TRBV6-1 and TRBJ2-7; TRBD1 is a possible D gene (6 bases). CDR1 is MNHNS, CDR2 SASEGT, per germline. Trimming took 6 bases from V and 3 from J, leaving 18 bases between them. The CDR3 length is 15 residues. CDR3: CASSPGTLLGYEQYF. The CDR3 DNA sequence: TGTGCCAGCAGCCCAGGGACACTCTTGGGCTACGAGCAGTACTTC.

This rearrangement joins TRBV6-1 to TRBJ2-4; D is uncertain. The CDR3 is made up of 14 amino acids. CDR1 is MNHNS and CDR2 is SASEGT in the germline V gene. Trimming took off 2 bases at V and 8 bases at J, with 13 bases between the two ends. The CDR3 DNA reads TGTGCCAGCAGTGAAAAGCGAAATGAGGACATTCAGTACTTC. It codes for CASSEKRNEDIQYF.